The 13 T cell receptor beta chains listed next were all sequenced from one sample in a study of metastatic and nonmetastatic thyroid tumors. Prior to thyroid surgery, none of the patients had received any treatment. Using MiXCR, TCRdb reanalyzed the PCR reads. This repertoire shows 30,000 to 45,000 clones, about 33% found once; its top ten account for about 16%. Sequenced sample: tumor tissue. The receptors were sampled from a female donor with papillary thyroid cancer or a benign thyroid nodule (not recorded which). Some clones in this sample may be carry-over from other donors' samples.

This clone rates as large. The chain uses TRBV2 and TRBJ1-1, with D possibly being TRBD1 (5 bases). This CDR3 region has 14 residues. V dropped 7 bases and J dropped 0 bases, with 12 bases sitting between them. From germline, CDR1 is SNHLY and CDR2 FYNNEI. CDR3 sequence: CASNAGPMNTEAFF. The CDR3 region has the DNA TGTGCCAGCAATGCAGGGCCTATGAACACTGAAGCTTTCTTT.

Concerning this clone itself: One end of the junction fails to match germline, which may point to a read error. The chain employs TRBV11-2 and TRBJ1-2; weak D call: TRBD1 (5 bases). The CDR3 has 17 amino acids. From germline, CDR1 is SGHAT and CDR2 FQNNGV. CDR3 sequence: CAGSLERRETRAEGYTF. CDR3 in DNA: TGTGCCGGCAGCTTAGAACGGCGGGAAACCAGGGCGGAAGGCTACACCTTC.

A note on this clone: A junction end diverges from the germline sequence, so it may reflect a read error. CDR3 DNA sequence: TGTGCCAGCTCAGCGGGAATAAACACCGGGGAGCTGTTCTTT. Its protein product is CASSAGINTGELFF. The chain uses TRBV18 and TRBJ2-2; TRBD2 is a possible D gene (6 bases). The CDR3 totals 14 residues. CDR1 and CDR2 from the germline V gene are KGHSH and LQKENI.

This clone was seen only a few times. The chain links TRBV15 to TRBJ2-5; 8 nucleotides align to TRBD2. The CDR3 is made up of 14 amino acids. Looked up from germline, CDR1 is LNHNV and CDR2 is YYDKDF (reference sequence). Trimming at V came to 0 bases and at J to 4 bases, leaving 1 base not matched to a gene. The chain's CDR3 is CATSRDLAGETQYF. CDR3 coding DNA: TGTGCCACCAGCAGAGATCTAGCGGGAGAGACCCAGTACTTC.

This clone was seen a few times. The chain combines TRBV28 with TRBJ2-2, with 10 bases identical to TRBD1. This CDR3 is built from 17 residues. After removal of 6 bases from V and 5 bases from J, the junction contained 12 bases not matched to a gene. The germline V gene encodes CDR1 MDHEN and CDR2 SYDVKM. The CDR3, as DNA: TGTGCCAGCAGCTCCCGGGGGACAGGGGTTGGGACCGGGGAGCTGTTTTTT. Translated: CASSSRGTGVGTGELFF.

This chain connects TRBV19 to TRBJ2-7; the D gene is possibly TRBD2 (5 bases). CDR1 and CDR2 (germline): LNHDA, SQIVND (reference sequence). Trimming pared 1 base from V and 3 bases from J, leaving 7 bases between. CDR3 size: 13 residues. This CDR3 reads CASSIGENYEQYF. The CDR3 coding sequence is TGTGCCAGTAGTATAGGGGAGAACTACGAGCAGTACTTC.

The gene calls are TRBV11-2 and TRBJ1-5; 8 bases fit TRBD1. V gave up 4 bases and J gave up 0 bases; unmatched junction bases: 8. Germline-derived CDR1 and CDR2 are SGHAT and FQNNGV. The CDR3 is 17 residues long. The CDR3 coding sequence is TGTGCCAGCAGCTCACGGCAGGGGGCGGCTAGCAATCAGCCCCAGCATTTT. This sequence encodes CASSSRQGAASNQPQHF.

This clone was counted a few times. The CDR3 reads CSAENRQSSYEQYF. The DNA of the CDR3 is TGCAGTGCCGAGAACCGACAAAGCTCCTACGAGCAGTACTTC. The J gene is TRBJ2-7, the V gene TRBV20-1; no reliable D call. The CDR3 contains 14 residues. Trimming took off 6 bases at V and 0 bases at J, with 15 bases between the two ends. Germline loops: CDR1 DFQATT, CDR2 SNEGSKA (reference sequence).

CDR3 nucleotides: TGCAGCGTTGAAGTGAACAGGCAAGCTTTCTTT. Translating it yields CSVEVNRQAFF. V usage is TRBV29-1 and J usage is TRBJ1-1, with D maybe TRBD1 (5 bases). CDR1 is SQVTM, CDR2 ANQGSEA, per germline. This CDR3 spans 11 amino acids. V was trimmed by 1 base and J by 9 bases, leaving 9 bases between them.

CDR3 in amino acids: CASSLASGMYNSPLHF. CDR3 coding DNA: TGTGCCAGCAGCTTGGCTTCGGGAATGTATAATTCACCCCTCCACTTT. The V call is TRBV5-4, the J call TRBJ1-6, with D hard to call. This CDR3 has 16 amino acids. The V and J ends lost 0 bases and 4 bases respectively, with 11 bases between them. Germline loops: CDR1 SGHNT, CDR2 YYREEE (reference sequence).

The chain is built from TRBV9 and TRBJ2-3; unclear D gene. V lost 2 bases, J lost 5 bases, and 6 bases lay in between. CDR1 SGDLS and CDR2 YYNGEE come from the germline V gene. The CDR3 has 12 amino acids. The CDR3 DNA is TGTGCCAGCAGCGTGGAGAAAGATACGCAGTATTTT. As protein: CASSVEKDTQYF.

The rearrangement joins TRBV20-1 to TRBJ1-1; 10 nucleotides align to TRBD1. The CDR3 covers 15 residues. Germline V CDR1 and CDR2: DFQATT, SNEGSKA (reference sequence). Unmatched junction bases numbered 8, after V lost 1 base and J lost 6 bases. The CDR3, as DNA: TGCAGTGCTAGAGTCAGGACAGGGGGGTGGGCTGAAGCTTTCTTT. Amino acid sequence: CSARVRTGGWAEAFF.

A few counts support this clone. The V and J genes are TRBV6-5 and TRBJ1-2, with 8 bases fitting TRBD1. The germline V gene has CDR1 MNHEY and CDR2 SVGAGI. This CDR3 region has 16 residues. The J segment lost 6 bases and the V segment lost 2 bases, leaving 11 bases of the junction unmatched. The chain's CDR3 is CASSYLGPGGFDGYTF. The CDR3 bases are TGTGCCAGCAGTTACCTTGGCCCAGGGGGCTTCGATGGCTACACCTTC.